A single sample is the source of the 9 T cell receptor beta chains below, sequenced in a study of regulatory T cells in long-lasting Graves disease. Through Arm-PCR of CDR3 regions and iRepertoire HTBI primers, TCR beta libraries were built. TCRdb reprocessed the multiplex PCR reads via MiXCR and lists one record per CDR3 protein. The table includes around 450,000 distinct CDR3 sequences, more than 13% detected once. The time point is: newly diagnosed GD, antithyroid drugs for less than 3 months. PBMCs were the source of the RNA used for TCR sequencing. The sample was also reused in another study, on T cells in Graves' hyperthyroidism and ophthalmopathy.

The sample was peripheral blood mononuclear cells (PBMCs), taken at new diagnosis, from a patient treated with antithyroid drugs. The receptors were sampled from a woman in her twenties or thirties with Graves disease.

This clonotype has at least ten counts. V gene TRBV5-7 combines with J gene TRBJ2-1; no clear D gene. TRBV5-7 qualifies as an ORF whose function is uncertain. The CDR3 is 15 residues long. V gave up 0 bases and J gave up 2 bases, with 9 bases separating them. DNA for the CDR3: TGTGCCAGCAGCTTGGTTCCCCCGGCCTACAATGAGCAGTTCTTC. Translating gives CASSLVPPAYNEQFF.

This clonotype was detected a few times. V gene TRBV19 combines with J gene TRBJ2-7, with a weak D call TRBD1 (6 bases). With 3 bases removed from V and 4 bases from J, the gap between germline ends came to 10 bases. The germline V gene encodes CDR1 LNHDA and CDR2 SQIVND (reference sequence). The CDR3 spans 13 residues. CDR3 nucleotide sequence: TGTGCCAGTAGTATTACAGGGTATTACGAGCAGTACTTC. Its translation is CASSITGYYEQYF.

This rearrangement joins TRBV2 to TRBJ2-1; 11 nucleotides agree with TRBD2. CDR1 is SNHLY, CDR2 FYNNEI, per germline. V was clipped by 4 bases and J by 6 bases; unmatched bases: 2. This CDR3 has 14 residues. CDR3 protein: CASSAGTSGNEQFF. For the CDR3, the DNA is TGTGCCAGCAGTGCCGGGACTAGCGGCAATGAGCAGTTCTTC.

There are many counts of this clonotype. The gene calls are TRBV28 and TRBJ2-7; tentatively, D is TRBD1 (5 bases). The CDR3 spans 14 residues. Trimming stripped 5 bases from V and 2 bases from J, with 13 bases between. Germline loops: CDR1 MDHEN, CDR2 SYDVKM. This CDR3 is CASSTQGKTYEQYF. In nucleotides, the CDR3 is TGTGCCAGCAGTACTCAGGGAAAGACCTACGAGCAGTACTTC.

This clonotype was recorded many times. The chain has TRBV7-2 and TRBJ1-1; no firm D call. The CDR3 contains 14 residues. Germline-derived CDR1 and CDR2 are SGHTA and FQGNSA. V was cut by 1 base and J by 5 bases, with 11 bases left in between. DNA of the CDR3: TGTGCCAGCAGCTTAGGAGACGTGGGGACTGAAGCTTTCTTT. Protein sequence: CASSLGDVGTEAFF.

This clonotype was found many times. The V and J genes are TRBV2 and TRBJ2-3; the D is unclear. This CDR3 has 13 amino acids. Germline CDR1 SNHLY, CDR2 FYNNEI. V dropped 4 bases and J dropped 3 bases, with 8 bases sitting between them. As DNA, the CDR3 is TGTGCCAGCAGTGTGGTAAGGACAGATACGCAGTATTTT. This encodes CASSVVRTDTQYF.

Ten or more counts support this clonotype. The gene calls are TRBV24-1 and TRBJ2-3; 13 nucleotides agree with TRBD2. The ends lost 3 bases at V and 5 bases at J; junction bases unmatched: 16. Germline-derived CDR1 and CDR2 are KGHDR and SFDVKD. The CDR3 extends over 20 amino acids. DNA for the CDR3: TGTGCCACCAGTGATCCTCCGGGGGGAACTAGCGGGAGGGCCGTAGATACGCAGTATTTT. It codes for CATSDPPGGTSGRAVDTQYF.

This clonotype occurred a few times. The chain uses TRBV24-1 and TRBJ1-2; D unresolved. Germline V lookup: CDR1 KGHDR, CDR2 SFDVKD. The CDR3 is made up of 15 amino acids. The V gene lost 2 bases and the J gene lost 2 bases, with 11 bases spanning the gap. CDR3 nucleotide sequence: TGTGCCACCAGTGATTCCCGACGGGGAAACTATGGCTACACCTTC. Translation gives CATSDSRRGNYGYTF.

The CDR3 region is CSAQTDTQYF. In DNA, the CDR3 is TGCAGTGCTCAGACAGATACGCAGTATTTT. J is TRBJ2-3 and V is TRBV20-1; D ambiguous. Trimming took 5 bases from V and 3 from J, leaving 3 bases between them. Germline CDR1 is DFQATT and CDR2 is SNEGSKA (reference sequence). This CDR3 comprises 10 residues.